The present entry profiles one T cell receptor (beta chain) with its context. Authors' data handling: Estimation of nucleated cell counts was performed using reference gene primer amplification. The protocol was immunoSEQ multiplex PCR, while the TCRdb copy is restricted to in-frame clones and leaves out a portion. D and trimming come from the DNA, and the V and J calls and clone size come from that table. The data show roughly 230,000 clones, about 80% seen once. This record comes from a study of blood T cell repertoires in COVID-19. About the research overall: From the United States, Italy and Spain came samples of acute and convalescent COVID-19.

The ends were cut back, 6 bases at V and 1 base at J, with 10 bases in the middle. CDR3 length: 13 residues. Germline V lookup: CDR1 MNHEY, CDR2 SVGAGI. Participants' own reports of clinical history determined their cohort assignment. Recovery among Cohort 3 donors was established by two negative PCRs, clearance, or symptom resolution. Sequencing used PBMCs or T cells enriched from blood (not recorded which). The sequence derives from a man aged 45-65 years who had recovered from COVID-19. The rearrangement joins TRBV6-5 to TRBJ2-7; no clear D. The CDR3 sequence: CASREQPSYEQYF. CDR3 sequence (DNA): TGTGCCAGCAGGGAGCAGCCTTCCTACGAGCAGTACTTC.